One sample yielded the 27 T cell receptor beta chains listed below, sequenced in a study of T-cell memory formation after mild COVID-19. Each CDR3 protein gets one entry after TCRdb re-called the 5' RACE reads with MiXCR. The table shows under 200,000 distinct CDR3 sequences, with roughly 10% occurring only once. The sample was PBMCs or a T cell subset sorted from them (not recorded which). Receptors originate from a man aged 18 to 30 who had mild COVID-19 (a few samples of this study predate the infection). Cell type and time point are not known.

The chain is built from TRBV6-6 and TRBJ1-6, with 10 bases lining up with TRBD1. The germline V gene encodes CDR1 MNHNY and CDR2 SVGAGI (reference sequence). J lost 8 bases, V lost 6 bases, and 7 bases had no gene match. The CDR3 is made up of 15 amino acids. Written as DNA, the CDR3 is TGTGCCAGCAGAACGGGACAGGGGAAAGATTCACCCCTCCACTTT. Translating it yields CASRTGQGKDSPLHF.

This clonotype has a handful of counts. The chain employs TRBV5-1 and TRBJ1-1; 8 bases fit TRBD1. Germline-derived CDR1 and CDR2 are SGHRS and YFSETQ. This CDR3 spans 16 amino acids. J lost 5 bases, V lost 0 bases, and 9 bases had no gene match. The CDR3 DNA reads TGCGCCAGCAGCTTGGGCCCCCAGACAGGGGATACTGAAGCTTTCTTT. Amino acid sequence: CASSLGPQTGDTEAFF.

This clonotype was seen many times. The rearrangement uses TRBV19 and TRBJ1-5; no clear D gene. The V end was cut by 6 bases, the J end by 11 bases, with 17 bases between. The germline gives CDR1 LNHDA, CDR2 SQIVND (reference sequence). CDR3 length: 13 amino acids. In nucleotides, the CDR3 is TGTGCCAGTAGCCCAGACCCCATCTTGTCCCAGCATTTT. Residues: CASSPDPILSQHF.

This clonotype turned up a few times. The CDR3 bases are TGTGCCAGCAGCCCTAGCGGGGGAGAGACCCAGTACTTC. This gives the protein CASSPSGGETQYF. The chain uses TRBV5-6 and TRBJ2-5; 10 bases align to TRBD2. The CDR3 is 13 amino acids. V was clipped by 4 bases and J by 4 bases; unmatched bases: 1. Germline lookup yields CDR1 SGHDT and CDR2 YYEEEE. The whole variable domain, filled in from reference TRBV5-6 and TRBJ2-5, reads DAGVTQSPTHLIKTRGQQVTLRCSPKSGHDTVSWYQQALGQGPQFIFQYYEEEERQRGNFPDRFSGHQFPNYSSELNVNALLLGDSALYLCASSPSGGETQYFGPGTRLLVL.

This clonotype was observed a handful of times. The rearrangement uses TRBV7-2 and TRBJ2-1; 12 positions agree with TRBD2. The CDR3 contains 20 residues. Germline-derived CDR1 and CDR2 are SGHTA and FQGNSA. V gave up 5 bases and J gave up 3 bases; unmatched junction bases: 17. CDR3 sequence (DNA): TGTGCCAGCAGCACCCCTCACCTCCGGACTAGCGGGGTGCACTACAATGAGCAGTTCTTC. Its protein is CASSTPHLRTSGVHYNEQFF.

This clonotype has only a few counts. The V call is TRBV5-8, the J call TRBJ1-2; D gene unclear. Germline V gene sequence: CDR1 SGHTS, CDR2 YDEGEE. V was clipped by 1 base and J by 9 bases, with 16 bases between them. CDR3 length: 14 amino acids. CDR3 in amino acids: CASSLQVTAMRYTF. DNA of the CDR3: TGTGCCAGCAGCTTGCAGGTTACGGCTATGCGCTACACCTTC.

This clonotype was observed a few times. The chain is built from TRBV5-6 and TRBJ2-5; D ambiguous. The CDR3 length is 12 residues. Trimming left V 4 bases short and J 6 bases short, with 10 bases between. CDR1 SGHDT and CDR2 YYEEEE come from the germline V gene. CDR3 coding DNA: TGTGCCAGCAGCCCCCGTTCAAAGACCCAGTACTTC. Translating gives CASSPRSKTQYF.

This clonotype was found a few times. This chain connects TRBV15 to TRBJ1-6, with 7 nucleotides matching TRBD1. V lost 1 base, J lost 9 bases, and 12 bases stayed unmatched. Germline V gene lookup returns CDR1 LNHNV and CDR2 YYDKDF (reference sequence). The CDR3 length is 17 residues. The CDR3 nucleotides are TGTGCCACCAGCAGAGTCCCCGGACAGGCCCAGCGTTCACCCCTCCACTTT. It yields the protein CATSRVPGQAQRSPLHF.

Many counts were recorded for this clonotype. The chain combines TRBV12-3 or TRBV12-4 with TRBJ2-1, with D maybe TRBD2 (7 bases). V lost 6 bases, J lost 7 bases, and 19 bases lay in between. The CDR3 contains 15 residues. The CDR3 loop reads CASSHGGAGENEQFF. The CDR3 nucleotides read TGTGCCAGCAGCCATGGGGGGGCTGGGGAGAATGAGCAGTTCTTC.

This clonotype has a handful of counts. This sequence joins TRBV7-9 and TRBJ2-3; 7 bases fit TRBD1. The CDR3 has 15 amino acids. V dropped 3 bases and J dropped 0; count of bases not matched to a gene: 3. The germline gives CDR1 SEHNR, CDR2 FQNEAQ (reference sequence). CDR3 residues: CASSFQGQSTDTQYF. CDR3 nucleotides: TGTGCCAGCAGCTTTCAGGGACAGAGCACAGATACGCAGTATTTT.

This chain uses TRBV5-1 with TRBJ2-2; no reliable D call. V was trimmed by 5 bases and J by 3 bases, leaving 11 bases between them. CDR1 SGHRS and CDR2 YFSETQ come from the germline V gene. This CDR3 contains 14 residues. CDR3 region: CASRPGPDTGELFF. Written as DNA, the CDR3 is TGCGCCAGCAGGCCAGGCCCCGACACCGGGGAGCTGTTTTTT.

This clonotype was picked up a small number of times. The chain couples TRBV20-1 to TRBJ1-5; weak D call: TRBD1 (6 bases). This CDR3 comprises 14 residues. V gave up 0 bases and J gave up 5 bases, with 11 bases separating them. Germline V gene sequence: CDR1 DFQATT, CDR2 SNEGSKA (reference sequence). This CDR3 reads CSARDRDTHQPQHF. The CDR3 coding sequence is TGCAGTGCTAGAGATCGGGACACCCATCAGCCCCAGCATTTT.

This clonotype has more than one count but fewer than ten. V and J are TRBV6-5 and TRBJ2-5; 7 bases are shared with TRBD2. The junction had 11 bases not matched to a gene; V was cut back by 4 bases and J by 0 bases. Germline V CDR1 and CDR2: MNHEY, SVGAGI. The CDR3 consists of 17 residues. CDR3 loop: CASSWGVAGSYQETQYF. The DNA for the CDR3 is TGTGCCAGCAGTTGGGGGGTAGCGGGCTCATACCAAGAGACCCAGTACTTC.

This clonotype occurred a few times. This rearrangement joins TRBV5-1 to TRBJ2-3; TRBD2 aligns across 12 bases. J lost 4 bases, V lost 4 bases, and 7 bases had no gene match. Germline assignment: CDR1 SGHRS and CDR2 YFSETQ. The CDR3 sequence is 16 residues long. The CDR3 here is CASSPLTSGGSDTQYF. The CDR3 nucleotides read TGCGCCAGCAGCCCTCTGACTAGCGGGGGATCAGATACGCAGTATTTT.

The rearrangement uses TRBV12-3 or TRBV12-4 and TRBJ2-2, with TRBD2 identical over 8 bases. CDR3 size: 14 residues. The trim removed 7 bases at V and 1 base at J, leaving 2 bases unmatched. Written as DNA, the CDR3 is TGTGCCAGCATAGCGGGGCTGAACACCGGGGAGCTGTTTTTT. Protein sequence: CASIAGLNTGELFF.

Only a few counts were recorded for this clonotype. CDR3 amino acids: CASSRTVEANYGYTF. The CDR3 nucleotides read TGCGCCAGCAGCAGGACAGTCGAAGCTAACTATGGCTACACCTTC. The V call is TRBV5-1, the J call TRBJ1-2; D may be TRBD1 (6 bases). Deletions cut 4 bases from V and 0 bases from J, with 13 bases between. The CDR3 sequence is 15 residues long. Per germline, CDR1 SGHRS and CDR2 YFSETQ.

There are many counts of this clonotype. The CDR3 is CASSQDQKNTGELFF. The CDR3 DNA is TGTGCCAGCAGCCAAGATCAGAAGAACACCGGGGAGCTGTTTTTT. The rearrangement joins TRBV4-2 to TRBJ2-2; D is unresolved. With 0 bases removed from V and 1 base from J, the gap between germline ends came to 6 bases. Germline V gives CDR1 LGHNA, CDR2 YNFKEQ. This CDR3 has 15 amino acids.

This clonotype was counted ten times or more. The CDR3 here is CASSGAGGTEAFF. For the CDR3, the DNA is TGTGCCAGCAGTGGGGCGGGGGGCACTGAAGCTTTCTTT. The gene calls are TRBV2 and TRBJ1-1; possible D gene TRBD1, 5 bases. V was shortened by 4 bases and J by 4 bases, with 10 bases between the two germline ends. Germline CDR1 and CDR2: SNHLY and FYNNEI. The CDR3 runs to 13 residues.

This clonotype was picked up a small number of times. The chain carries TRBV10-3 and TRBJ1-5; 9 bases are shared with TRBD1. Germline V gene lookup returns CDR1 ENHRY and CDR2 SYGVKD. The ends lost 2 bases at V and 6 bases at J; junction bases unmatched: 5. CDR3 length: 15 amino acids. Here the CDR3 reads CAISEGGTGTQPQHF. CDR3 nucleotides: TGTGCCATCAGTGAGGGCGGGACAGGGACTCAGCCCCAGCATTTT.

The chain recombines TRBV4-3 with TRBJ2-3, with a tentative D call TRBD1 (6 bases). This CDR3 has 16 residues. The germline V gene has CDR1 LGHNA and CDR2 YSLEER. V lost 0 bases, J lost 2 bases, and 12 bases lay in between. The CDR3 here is CASSQDRPGATDTQYF. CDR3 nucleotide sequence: TGCGCCAGCAGCCAAGATCGTCCAGGGGCCACAGATACGCAGTATTTT.

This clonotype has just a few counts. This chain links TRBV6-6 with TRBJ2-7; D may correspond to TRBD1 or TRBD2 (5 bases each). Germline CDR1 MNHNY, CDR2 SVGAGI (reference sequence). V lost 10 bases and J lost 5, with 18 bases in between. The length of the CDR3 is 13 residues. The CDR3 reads CATRDPPGDEQYV. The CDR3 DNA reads TGTGCCACCCGGGACCCCCCCGGAGACGAGCAGTACGTC.

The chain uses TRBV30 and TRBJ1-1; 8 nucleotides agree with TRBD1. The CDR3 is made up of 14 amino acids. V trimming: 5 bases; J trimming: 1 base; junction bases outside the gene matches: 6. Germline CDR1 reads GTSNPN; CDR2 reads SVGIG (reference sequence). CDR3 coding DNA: TGTGCCTGGGAAGGGGGGACAGGGAACACTGAAGCTTTCTTT. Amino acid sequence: CAWEGGTGNTEAFF. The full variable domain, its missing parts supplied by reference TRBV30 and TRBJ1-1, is SQTIHQWPATLVQPVGSPLSLECTVEGTSNPNLYWYRQAAGRGLQLLFYSVGIGQISSEVPQNLSASRPQDRQFILSSKKLLLSDSGFYLCAWEGGTGNTEAFFGQGTRLTVV.

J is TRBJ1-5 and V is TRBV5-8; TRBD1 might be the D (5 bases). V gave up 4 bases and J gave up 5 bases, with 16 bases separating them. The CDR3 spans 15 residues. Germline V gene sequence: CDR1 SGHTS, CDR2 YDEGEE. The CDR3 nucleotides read TGTGCCAGCAGCCCCGACAGCCTACTATATCAGCCCCAGCATTTT. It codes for CASSPDSLLYQPQHF. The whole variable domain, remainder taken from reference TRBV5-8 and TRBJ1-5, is EAGVTQSPTHLIKTRGQQATLRCSPISGHTSVYWYQQALGLGLQFLLWYDEGEERNRGNFPPRFSGRQFPNYSSELNVNALELEDSALYLCASSPDSLLYQPQHFGDGTRLSIL.

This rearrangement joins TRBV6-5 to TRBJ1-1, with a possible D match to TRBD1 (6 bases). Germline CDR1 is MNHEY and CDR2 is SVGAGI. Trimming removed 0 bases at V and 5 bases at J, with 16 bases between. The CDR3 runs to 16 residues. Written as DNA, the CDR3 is TGTGCCAGCAGTTACTCCGGGCAGGGGCGCGGGACTGAAGCTTTCTTT. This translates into CASSYSGQGRGTEAFF.

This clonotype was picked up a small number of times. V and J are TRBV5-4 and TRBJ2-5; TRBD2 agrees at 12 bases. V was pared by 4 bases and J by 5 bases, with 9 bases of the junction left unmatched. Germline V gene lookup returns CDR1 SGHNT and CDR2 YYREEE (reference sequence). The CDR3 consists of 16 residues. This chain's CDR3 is CASSRLAGGPAETQYF. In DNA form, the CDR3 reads TGTGCCAGCAGCCGCCTAGCGGGGGGGCCGGCTGAGACCCAGTACTTC.

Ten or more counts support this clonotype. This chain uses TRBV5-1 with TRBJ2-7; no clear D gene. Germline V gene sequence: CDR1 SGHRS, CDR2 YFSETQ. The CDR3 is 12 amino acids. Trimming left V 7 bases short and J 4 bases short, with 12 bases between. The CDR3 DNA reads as TGCGCCAGCTTTGAAGAACATTACGAGCAGTACTTC. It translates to CASFEEHYEQYF.

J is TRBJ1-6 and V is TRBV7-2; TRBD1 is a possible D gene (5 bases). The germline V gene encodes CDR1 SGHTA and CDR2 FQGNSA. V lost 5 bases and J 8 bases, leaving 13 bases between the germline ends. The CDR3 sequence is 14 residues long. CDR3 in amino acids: CASSPQGGDSPLHF. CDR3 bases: TGTGCCAGCAGCCCGCAGGGAGGGGATTCACCCCTCCACTTT.